This T cell receptor beta chain stems from a study of cytomegalovirus exposure and HLA in healthy donors (dated by TCRdb to 2017 to 2019). For the study in its entirety: According to an earlier analysis of 587 of the donors, 150 million to 200 million T cells yielded roughly 110 million unique TCR beta sequences and around 280 Gb of sequence data. HLA typing covered class I and class II loci at four-digit resolution. The study profiled the T cell repertoires of approximately 700 subjects by immunosequencing and related them to cytomegalovirus serostatus. The number of typed donors differed by locus: about 620-630 for A, B, C, DRB1 and DQB1; 522 for DQA1; roughly 600 for DPA1; and about 470 for DPB1. The study was designed to test whether signatures of past pathogen exposure could be identified by cataloging public T cell receptors. An early release that covered about 600 HLA-typed donors contained approximately 300 gigabases of sequencing data and roughly 84 million unique TCR sequences. Donor age, sex, ethnicity and CMV serostatus were compiled together with the repertoire data. Of the 398 genotyped donors, 70% to 90% were placed in the genetic ancestry cluster associated with self-reported Caucasian donors. Besides the first cohort of more than 650 subjects, a separate validation cohort made up of 120 different subjects was used. Across under 500 genotyped donors of the cohort, an average of approximately 240,000 unique TCR beta nucleotide sequences per donor were sequenced, and about a sixth of those sequences were non-productive. To predict cytomegalovirus infection status, the study brought together high-throughput TCR immunosequencing, statistical association of individual TCRs with disease status, and machine learning. In a later genetic analysis, genome-wide SNP genotypes for about 65% of the roughly 670 donors were used, and that subset was treated as a discovery cohort. Every discovery cohort repertoire had been produced on one sequencing platform. Because of strong linkage in the cohort, five DR-DQ haplotypes were treated as single units for association and clustering. In an earlier analysis of over 550 of the donors, high-throughput TCR beta sequencing was used to judge whether each TCR beta V gene segment behaved as functional or pseudogenic. To study patterns of TCR occurrence, a later analysis re-analyzed previously published TCR beta repertoires from 700 or so donors and added high-resolution HLA genotyping. The later analysis used no new phenotypic data to find candidate immune exposures, relying instead on TCR beta sequences and their occurrence across donors. Summary of the overall study and its limitations: In the study, about 150 TCR beta chains were listed as associated with cytomegalovirus. Some IMGT-functional V segments, including TRBV6-2 and TRBV6-3, could not be told apart with the 87-base-pair reads, so those segments were excluded. Only TCR beta chains were sequenced in this cohort, and the absence of alpha or paired-chain data limited detectable features. A later analysis associated 16,951 TCR beta sequences with specific HLA alleles at a false discovery rate of 0.05. The presence/absence analyses assumed that sequencing depth was roughly uniform across donors, and that assumption may not be true. A later genetic analysis reported fewer N-insertions in productive TCRs among donors in an Asian-associated ancestry cluster than the roughly 640-donor mean. A few of the identified cytomegalovirus-associated TCR beta chains were confirmed in vitro to be specific for cytomegalovirus antigens. In a later analysis, several top co-occurrence clusters were reported to appear linked to parvovirus B19, influenza, CMV and Epstein-Barr virus. Correlated functional status among segregating V segments might be attributable to linkage disequilibrium, but an unknown experimental factor could not be ruled out. Most CMV-associated TCR beta chains appeared to be HLA-restricted in a later analysis, and the HLA associations seemed to be driven largely by CMV exposure. The authors suggested that the approach could potentially be generalized to other disease states and immunological phenotypes. The classifier was reported to diagnose cytomegalovirus status with high specificity and sensitivity in both the original cohort and the validation cohort. A further reported finding was that TCR beta sequences accurately predicted the HLA-A and HLA-B alleles for most subjects in the first cohort. Across donors, most TCR sequences were observed very rarely, whereas some public TCRs were present in many individuals. The earlier analysis of a few hundred of the donors excluded about 16 rarely observed V segments, including chromosome 9 orphons, because counts were too low. An earlier analysis of approximately 530 of the donors showed that most TCR beta V segments appeared in productive rearrangements either about 87% or about 30% of the time, which broadly matched IMGT annotations. An association between a missense DCLRE1C variant and V-gene and J-gene trimming of TCR beta chains was found in a later genetic analysis and replicated in an independent cohort. Because HLA typing was missing for some donors at each locus, association tests included only the typed subset. A group of highly shared sequence variants was considered likely to be a technical artifact of the sequencing pipeline. When HLA alleles, especially DR and DQ, strongly co-occurred, TCR associations were difficult to assign to individual alleles. According to a later analysis, TCR association rates differed among HLA loci, with DRB1 alleles showing the most associated TCRs and HLA-C alleles showing the fewest. For the cohort, immune exposure information was limited to CMV serostatus. Compared with equally common non-associated chains, HLA-associated TCR beta chains in a later analysis were more clonally expanded and had lower generation probabilities.

A note on this clone: The antigen it recognizes is unknown. Base qualities were left out, and no much larger clone turns up one base away.

From the germline V gene, CDR1 is MDHEN and CDR2 is SYDVKM. The CDR3 has 13 amino acids, counting the end cysteine and phenylalanine. Only the CDR3 part of the read is kept: 39 bases, read in frame from the first base. V is shortened by 5 bases, J by 4 bases, and the region joining them spans 11 bases. The cohort was made up of about 610 healthy bone marrow donors. All cohort members were sampled while nominally healthy, although unrecorded immune exposures were likely present. The donor was CMV seronegative and was included in the group of several hundred seronegative cohort members. A peripheral blood sample was provided by each donor, and peripheral blood mononuclear cells were used for TCR beta sequencing. The Qiagen DNeasy Blood Extraction Kit was used to extract genomic DNA from the blood cell samples. Receptor amplification or capture employed the immunoSEQ multiplex PCR assay. For the multiplex PCR, a mixture combining 60 forward primers for TCR Vbeta segments and 13 reverse primers for TCR Jbeta segments was used. Amplification of the CDR3 region of rearranged TCR beta genes was performed with a multiplex PCR assay on genomic DNA. The amplified TCR beta libraries were sequenced on the Illumina HiSeq System as 87-base-pair reads. The authors' analysis ran thus. A later analysis tallied around 80 million unique TCR beta chains across the 700 or so repertoires, and around 9.9 million of those chains were shared by two or more donors. Raw reads were error-corrected and collapsed into unique sequences by a nearest-neighbor algorithm in which closely related sequences were merged to remove PCR and sequencing errors. CDR3 sequences were aligned to IMGT reference sequences to assign V, D and J gene segments. For a sequence to be retained, a match of at least six nucleotides to both a V gene segment and a J gene segment was required. Rearrangements were classified as productive when the CDR3 lacked stop codons and remained in frame with V and J, and all other rearrangements were classified as non-productive. CDR3 was defined according to IMGT convention as the region running from the second conserved V-encoded cysteine to the conserved J-encoded phenylalanine. The earlier analysis of about 640 of the donors excluded any sequence lacking an unambiguous match to a single V gene segment. In an earlier analysis of roughly 500 of the donors, V segments were called functional above 56.7% productive rearrangements and were called segregating when the between-donor standard deviation exceeded 5%. To diagnose cytomegalovirus status from the catalog of TCR beta chain sequences, a statistical classification framework was built. A later analysis assigned V and J genes by comparing TCR nucleotide sequences with IMGT/GENE-DB human TR gene sequences. The TCRdist pipeline was used in a later analysis to assign CDR3 sequences and most-parsimonious VDJ recombination scenarios. A later analysis defined each TCR beta chain by its CDR3 amino acid sequence plus V-gene family, and excluded reads lacking a unique V-gene family. A later analysis removed 600 or so highly shared, low-generation-probability nucleotide sequences to deal with suspected cross-contamination and a sequencing artifact. In a later analysis, a clonal expansion index was calculated for each public chain from normalized within-repertoire ranks of inferred template counts. A later analysis computed generation probabilities with a VDJ recombination model fitted to out-of-frame rearrangements, and checked the results against IGoR. In a later analysis, hypergeometric tests were used to score TCR-TCR, TCR-HLA and TCR-CMV co-occurrence, with a repertoire-size bias correction applied to TCR pairs. In a later analysis, false discovery rates were estimated by permuting HLA or CMV assignments 20 times. In a later analysis, co-occurring TCRs were grouped using DBSCAN, and TCRdist sequence similarity was added for clustering within HLA-allele-positive subsets. For co-occurrence clustering, repertoires with fewer than 30,000 or more than 120,000 public chains were excluded, along with five or six repertoires with anomalous nucleotide sharing. TCRdb took this table from immuneACCESS and kept in-frame rearrangements with V and J called. Such tables lack part of the clones; where checked against another copy, unresolved V genes explain under half of the gap, and the rest is unexplained. V, J and clone size derive from that table, while D and trimming were established from the DNA sequence. A total of 150,000 or so clones appear in this sample, more than 70% of them only once. About 3% of the sample is taken by the ten largest.

Sequencing input: PBMCs. The V and J segments used are TRBV28 and TRBJ1-2; TRBD1 is a possible D gene, resting on 6 matching bases. This clonotype was sampled from a male donor in good health and CMV-seronegative. The encoded CDR3 is CASSRDTAYGYTF. In nucleotide form, the sequence is TGTGCCAGCAGTCGGGACACTGCCTATGGCTACACCTTC.